This T cell receptor (beta chain) was obtained from a study of radiation and T cells in renal cell carcinoma. In the study overall: Nephrectomy followed 15 Gy stereotactic body radiation by 4 weeks. Study-wide findings and caveats: Baseline intratumoral clonotype presence is unknown without pretreatment biopsies.

Profiling relied on immunoSEQ multiplex PCR, and the TCRdb table lists in-frame clones only, not all of them. The sample holds roughly 120,000 clones; roughly four fifths are singletons and the top ten take 1.5% to 2%. About this clone: Its antigen remains unidentified.

Time point: blood 2 weeks post-SBRT. Specified treatment: 15 Gy SBRT to primary tumor, nephrectomy 4 weeks later. After SBRT, blood was collected at 2 and 4 weeks, plus baseline. The tumor was a clear cell renal cell carcinoma. The sequence was obtained from a woman in her sixties or seventies with renal cell carcinoma. Material: blood, obtained from a patient whose treatment included radiotherapy and nephrectomy.

CDR3 DNA sequence: TGTGCCAGCAGCTTTAGACAGTCTAGCACAGATACGCAGTATTTT. This sequence encodes CASSFRQSSTDTQYF. V usage is TRBV13 and J usage is TRBJ2-3; tentatively, D is TRBD1 (5 bases). This CDR3 has 15 amino acids. V lost 3 bases and J 0 bases, leaving 10 bases between the germline ends. In germline, CDR1 is PRHDT, CDR2 FYEKMQ (reference sequence).